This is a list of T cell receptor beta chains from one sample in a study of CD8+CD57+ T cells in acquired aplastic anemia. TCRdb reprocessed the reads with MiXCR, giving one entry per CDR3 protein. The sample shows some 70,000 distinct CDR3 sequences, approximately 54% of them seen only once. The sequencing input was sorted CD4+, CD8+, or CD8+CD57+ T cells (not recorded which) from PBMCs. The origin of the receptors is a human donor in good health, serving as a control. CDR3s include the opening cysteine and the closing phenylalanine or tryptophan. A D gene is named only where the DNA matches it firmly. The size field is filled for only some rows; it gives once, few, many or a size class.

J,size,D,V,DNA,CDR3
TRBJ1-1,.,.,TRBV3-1,TGTGCCAGCATGCACCAGGGGAGTGGGACTGAAGCTTTCTTT,CASMHQGSGTEAFF
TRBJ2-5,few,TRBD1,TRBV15,TGTGCCACCAGCAGATCGGGACAGGGAGAGACCCAGTACTTC,CATSRSGQGETQYF
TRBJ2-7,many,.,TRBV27,TGTGCCAGCAGTTCTCGTTCACGGGGAGGCGAGCAGTACTTC,CASSSRSRGGEQYF
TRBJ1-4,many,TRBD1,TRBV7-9,TGTGCCAGCAGCTTAAGTCGACAGGGTGGTGAAAAACTGTTTTTT,CASSLSRQGGEKLFF
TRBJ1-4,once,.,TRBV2,TGTGCCTCCCTTAACCGGGGAGGTGAAAAACTGTTTTTT,CASLNRGGEKLFF
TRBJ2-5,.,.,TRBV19,TGTGCCAGTAGTATAGTATATGGGGGAAAGACCCAGTACTTC,CASSIVYGGKTQYF
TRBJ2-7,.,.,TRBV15,TGTGCCACCAGCAGAGGGTCATCGGTAGGCGAGCAGTACTTC,CATSRGSSVGEQYF
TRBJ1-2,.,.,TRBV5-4,TGTGCCAGCGCCCGCGACACTGGCGACTATGGCTACACCTTC,CASARDTGDYGYTF
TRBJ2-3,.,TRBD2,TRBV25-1,TGTGCCAGCAGTTGGACTAGCGGGAGGAACACAGATACGCAGTATTTT,CASSWTSGRNTDTQYF
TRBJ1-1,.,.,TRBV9,TGTGCCAGCAGCCCTTCCTCTGGGGGCGGCACTGAAGCTTTCTTT,CASSPSSGGGTEAFF
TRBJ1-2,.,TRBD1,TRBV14,TGTGCCAGCAGCCAGAGCGACAGGGCAGTAAGCCTCTACACCTTC,CASSQSDRAVSLYTF
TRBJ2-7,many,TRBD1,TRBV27,TGTGCCAGCAGTCTACGAGGGGGGACAGGGGGGTACGAGCAGTACTTC,CASSLRGGTGGYEQYF
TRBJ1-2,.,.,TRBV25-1,TGTGCCAGCAGTGAAGAAAAGGGGTTTAGCTATGGCTACACCTTC,CASSEEKGFSYGYTF